This TCR beta chain was retrieved from a study of OX40 agonist ivuxolimab in advanced cancers. CDR1 MNHEY and CDR2 SVGAGI come from the germline V gene. The CDR3 sequence is 14 residues long. The ends were cut back, 6 bases at V and 4 bases at J, with 15 bases in the middle. Using immunoSEQ multiplex PCR, the repertoire was profiled, and TCRdb retains in-frame clones only, with some absent. The table includes 72,000 or so clones, roughly 89% detected once. This receptor was taken from an adult with an advanced solid tumor such as melanoma, head and neck, liver or kidney cancer. The input for sequencing was CD4+ or CD8+ T cells sorted from blood, taken in a trial of the OX40 agonist ivuxolimab. This rearrangement joins TRBV6-5 to TRBJ1-1, with a tentative D call TRBD1 (5 bases). DNA of the CDR3: TGTGCCAGCAGCGCCACAGGAACCCTCACTGAAGCTTTCTTT. It is translated as CASSATGTLTEAFF.